This record covers a single T cell receptor beta chain. The data originate from a study of blood T cell repertoires in COVID-19. For the study at large: The United States, Italy and Spain provided the acute and convalescent COVID-19 samples. PBMCs, B-cell-depleted T cells, or T cells were the source of the cDNA or gDNA that made up the material.

Per the original methods: Amplification of reference gene primers was used by the study to estimate nucleated cell counts. Sequenced by immunoSEQ multiplex PCR; TCRdb stores in-frame clones only, minus some. V and J calls and clone size are as listed in that table; D and trimming were resolved from the DNA. The data hold about 180,000 clones, with roughly 85% observed a single time. The sequencing sample was made of peripheral blood. This TCR was recovered from a man between 60 and 70 years old with acute or convalescent COVID-19.

The CDR3 spells CASSLTSGPGEQYF. DNA of the CDR3: TGTGCCAGCAGCCTCACTAGCGGTCCAGGCGAGCAGTACTTC. The rearrangement links TRBV11-1 to TRBJ2-7; 8 bases align to TRBD2. CDR3 length: 14 residues. Trimming at V came to 5 bases and at J to 6 bases, leaving 9 bases not matched to a gene. Germline lookup yields CDR1 SGHAT and CDR2 FQDESV (reference sequence).